The following is a T cell receptor beta chain sequence with its context. Its matching antigen is unknown. Isolated per sample were at least 6 million PBMCs. This sample stems from a study of blood T cells in healthy people across ages. In germline, CDR1 is MNHEY, CDR2 SVGAGI. V was clipped by 5 bases and J by 5 bases, with 9 bases between them. This CDR3 is built from 12 residues. The authors ran a second PCR of 7 to 11 cycles using a sample-barcoded 5' primer and a J-beta primer mix. TCRdb passed the 5' RACE reads through MiXCR, listing each CDR3 protein once. Found here are roughly 860,000 distinct CDR3 sequences, around 68% of them singletons; the top ten hold about a quarter. General study findings and limits: While age rose, TCR beta diversity per million T cells dropped in a roughly linear way. No conclusive comparison of naive versus antigen-experienced cells was possible with unsorted PBMCs.

Sample: blood. This clonotype was sampled from a man between 25 and 39 years old in good health. V and J are TRBV6-5 and TRBJ2-5, with D possibly being TRBD1 (5 bases). The CDR3 coding sequence is TGTGCCAGCAGTAGGACATTCGAGACCCAGTACTTC. It is translated as CASSRTFETQYF.